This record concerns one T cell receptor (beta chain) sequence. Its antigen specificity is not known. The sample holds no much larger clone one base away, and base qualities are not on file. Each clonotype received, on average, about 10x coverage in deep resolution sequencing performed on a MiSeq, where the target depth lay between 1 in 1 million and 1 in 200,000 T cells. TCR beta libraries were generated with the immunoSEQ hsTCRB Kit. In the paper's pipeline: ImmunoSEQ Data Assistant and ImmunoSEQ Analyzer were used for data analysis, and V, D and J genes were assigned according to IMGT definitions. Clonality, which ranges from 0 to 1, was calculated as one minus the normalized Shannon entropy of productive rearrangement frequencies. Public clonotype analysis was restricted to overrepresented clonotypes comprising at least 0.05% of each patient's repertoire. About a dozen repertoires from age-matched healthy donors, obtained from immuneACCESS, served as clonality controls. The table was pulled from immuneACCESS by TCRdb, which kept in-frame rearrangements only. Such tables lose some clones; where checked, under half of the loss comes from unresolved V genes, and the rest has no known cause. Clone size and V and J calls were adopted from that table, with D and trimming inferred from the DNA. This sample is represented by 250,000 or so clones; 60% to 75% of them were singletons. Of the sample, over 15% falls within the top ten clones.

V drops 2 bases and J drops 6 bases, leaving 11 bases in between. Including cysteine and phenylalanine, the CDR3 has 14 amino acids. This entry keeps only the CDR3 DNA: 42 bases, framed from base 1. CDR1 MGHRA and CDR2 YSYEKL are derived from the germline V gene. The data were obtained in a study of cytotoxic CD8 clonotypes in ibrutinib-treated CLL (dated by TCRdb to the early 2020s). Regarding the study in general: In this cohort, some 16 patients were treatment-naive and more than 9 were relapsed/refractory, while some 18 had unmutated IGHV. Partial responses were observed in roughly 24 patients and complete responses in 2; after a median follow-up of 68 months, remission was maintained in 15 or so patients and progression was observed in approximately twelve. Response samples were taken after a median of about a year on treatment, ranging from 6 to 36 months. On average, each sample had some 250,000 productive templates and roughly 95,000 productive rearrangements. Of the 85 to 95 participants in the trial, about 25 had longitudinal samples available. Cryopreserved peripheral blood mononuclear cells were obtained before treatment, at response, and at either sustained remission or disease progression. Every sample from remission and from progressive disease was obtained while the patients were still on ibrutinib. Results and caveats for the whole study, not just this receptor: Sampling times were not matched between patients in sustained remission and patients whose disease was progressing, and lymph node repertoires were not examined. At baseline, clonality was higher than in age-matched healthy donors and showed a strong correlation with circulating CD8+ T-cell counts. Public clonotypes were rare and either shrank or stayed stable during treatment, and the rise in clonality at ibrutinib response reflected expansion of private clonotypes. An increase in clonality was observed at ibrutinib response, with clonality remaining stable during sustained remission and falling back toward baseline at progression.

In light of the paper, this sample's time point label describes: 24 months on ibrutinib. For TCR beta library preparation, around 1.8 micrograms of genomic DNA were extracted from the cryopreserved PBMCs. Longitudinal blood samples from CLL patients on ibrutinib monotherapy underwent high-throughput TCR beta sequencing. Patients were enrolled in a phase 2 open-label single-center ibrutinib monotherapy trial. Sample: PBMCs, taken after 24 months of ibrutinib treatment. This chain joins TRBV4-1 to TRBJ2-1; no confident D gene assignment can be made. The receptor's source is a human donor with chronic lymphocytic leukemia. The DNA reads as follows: TGCGCCAGCAGCCAACCTCCCCTCGTCAATGAGCAGTTCTTC. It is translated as CASSQPPLVNEQFF.